A single sample is the source of the 29 T cell receptor beta chains below, sequenced in a study of cytomegalovirus exposure and HLA in healthy donors. Amplification used 60 Vbeta primers and 13 Jbeta primers. The data were produced by immunoSEQ multiplex PCR, yet TCRdb's version contains in-frame clones alone and is incomplete. The sample shows roughly 120,000 clones, about three quarters of them seen only once. Sequences were obtained from PBMCs. The receptors were gathered from a woman aged 55-69 years in good health and CMV-seropositive.

V and J are TRBV11-2 and TRBJ1-5, with D unclear. This CDR3 contains 12 residues. Per germline, CDR1 SGHAT and CDR2 FQNNGV. The ends were cut back, 3 bases at V and 5 bases at J, with 5 bases in the middle. The CDR3 bases are TGTGCCAGCAGCTTGAGGGATCAGCCCCAGCATTTT. Amino acid sequence: CASSLRDQPQHF.

The gene calls are TRBV7-2 and TRBJ1-1; TRBD1 agrees at 9 bases. CDR1 and CDR2 from the germline V gene are SGHTA and FQGNSA. J was trimmed by 6 bases and V by 1 base; bases with no gene match: 3. CDR3 size: 14 residues. CDR3 in DNA: TGTGCCAGCAGCTTAGGGGACAGGGTTTCTGAAGCTTTCTTT. This encodes CASSLGDRVSEAFF.

The chain combines TRBV2 with TRBJ2-3, with TRBD2 matching over 16 bases. The germline CDR1 and CDR2 sequences are SNHLY and FYNNEI. V trimming: 5 bases; J trimming: 4 bases; junction bases outside the gene matches: 3. The CDR3 covers 16 residues. The CDR3 is CASSRGTSGGADTQYF. The CDR3 DNA reads TGTGCCAGCAGTCGAGGGACTAGCGGGGGGGCAGATACGCAGTATTTT.

This clone has more than one count but fewer than ten. The rearrangement uses TRBV19 and TRBJ1-2, with D unclear. Deletions cut 0 bases from V and 7 bases from J, with 9 bases between. Germline-derived CDR1 and CDR2 are LNHDA and SQIVND (reference sequence). The CDR3 totals 13 residues. The CDR3 region has the DNA TGTGCCAGTAGTATAGATCGACGGGGTGGCTACACCTTC. It translates to CASSIDRRGGYTF.

V gene TRBV5-1 combines with J gene TRBJ2-3; D unclear. Germline CDR1 is SGHRS and CDR2 is YFSETQ. Trimming removed 0 bases at V and 5 bases at J, with 10 bases between. The CDR3 is 14 residues long. The CDR3 nucleotides are TGCGCCAGCAGCTTGGACGACCCAGGAGATACGCAGTATTTT. This encodes CASSLDDPGDTQYF. Full variable domain (rest looked up from reference TRBV5-1 and TRBJ2-3): KAGVTQTPRYLIKTRGQQVTLSCSPISGHRSVSWYQQTPGQGLQFLFEYFSETQRNKGNFPGRFSGRQFSNSRSEMNVSTLELGDSALYLCASSLDDPGDTQYFGPGTRLTVL.

This chain uses TRBV5-4 with TRBJ2-7, with D perhaps matching TRBD2 (5 bases). Trimming shortened V by 4 bases and J by 3 bases, and 17 bases separated the two germline ends. Germline CDR1 is SGHNT and CDR2 is YYREEE (reference sequence). The CDR3 has 15 residues. CDR3 protein: CASSRLQAVYYEQYF. The CDR3 coding sequence is TGTGCCAGCAGCCGACTTCAAGCGGTCTACTACGAGCAGTACTTC.

This clone appeared a single time. An end of the junction does not agree with germline; a read error may underlie this. The chain uses TRBV7-7 and TRBJ1-1, with D unresolved. Germline loops: CDR1 SSHAT, CDR2 FNYEAQ (reference sequence). The CDR3 extends over 17 amino acids. CDR3 nucleotides: TGTGCTAGCAGCCCTTGGCGGGTGGGTCATATGAACACTGAAGCTTTCTTT. Translated, it gives CASSPWRVGHMNTEAFF.

This rearrangement joins TRBV27 to TRBJ2-1, with 13 bases matching TRBD2. Losses at the gene ends were 7 bases for V and 4 bases for J; bases not matched to a gene: 7. CDR3 length: 16 residues. Germline CDR1 reads MNHEY; CDR2 reads SMNVEV (reference sequence). The CDR3 DNA is TGTGCCAGCACCCAAGGGACTAGCGGGATTTACAATGAGCAGTTCTTC. As protein: CASTQGTSGIYNEQFF.

This clone has a handful of counts. The chain uses TRBV19 and TRBJ2-7; the D gene is possibly TRBD1 (6 bases). Germline assignment: CDR1 LNHDA and CDR2 SQIVND (reference sequence). The V end lost 3 bases, the J end lost 3 bases, and 9 bases lay between the germline ends. The CDR3 spans 13 residues. This chain's CDR3 is CASSIGQFYEQYF. CDR3 DNA sequence: TGTGCCAGTAGTATCGGACAGTTCTACGAGCAGTACTTC.

The chain joins TRBV5-6 to TRBJ2-7; D call uncertain. V shed 4 bases and J shed 2 bases, with 10 bases lying between them. Germline assignment: CDR1 SGHDT and CDR2 YYEEEE. This CDR3 spans 13 amino acids. This chain's CDR3 is CASSKPVPYEQYF. CDR3 in DNA: TGTGCCAGCAGCAAGCCCGTCCCCTACGAGCAGTACTTC.

The rearrangement joins TRBV7-9 to TRBJ1-2, with 8 bases identical to TRBD1. The CDR3 sequence is 13 residues long. After removal of 3 bases from V and 4 bases from J, the junction contained 1 base not matched to a gene. Per germline, CDR1 SEHNR and CDR2 FQNEAQ (reference sequence). This CDR3 is CASSFTGGYGYTF. The CDR3 DNA is TGTGCCAGCAGCTTCACAGGGGGCTATGGCTACACCTTC.

This clone was observed a handful of times. The rearrangement uses TRBV6-5 and TRBJ2-7; 9 bases agree with TRBD1. The trim removed 4 bases at V and 5 bases at J, leaving 3 bases unmatched. This CDR3 comprises 13 residues. Germline CDR1 reads MNHEY; CDR2 reads SVGAGI. The CDR3 DNA reads TGTGCCAGCAGTTCCGGGACAGGGAACGAGCAGTACTTC. Its protein is CASSSGTGNEQYF.

This clone appeared many times. This chain connects TRBV18 to TRBJ1-2, with 7 bases fitting TRBD1. The CDR3 consists of 12 residues. V lost 6 bases, J lost 6 bases, and 4 bases stayed unmatched. Looked up from germline, CDR1 is KGHSH and CDR2 is LQKENI. Here the CDR3 reads CASSPQGDGYTF. CDR3 nucleotides: TGTGCCAGCTCCCCCCAGGGGGATGGCTACACCTTC.

The count of this clone is one. The chain is built from TRBV19 and TRBJ2-3, with TRBD1 matching over 7 bases. V was pared by 8 bases and J by 2 bases, with 1 base of the junction left unmatched. Germline-derived CDR1 and CDR2 are LNHDA and SQIVND (reference sequence). CDR3 length: 12 residues. The CDR3 loop is CASEGATDTQYF. The CDR3 DNA reads TGTGCCAGTGAGGGGGCCACAGATACGCAGTATTTT.

The V call is TRBV7-9, the J call TRBJ2-1; 10 positions match TRBD2. CDR3 length equals 17 residues. The germline V gene encodes CDR1 SEHNR and CDR2 FQNEAQ (reference sequence). V shed 5 bases, J shed 6 bases, and the junction held 13 bases outside the gene matches. CDR3 sequence (DNA): TGTGCCAGCAGCCCCAGCCCCGGTAGCGGGGGGATCAATGAGCAGTTCTTC. This sequence encodes CASSPSPGSGGINEQFF.

This clone has a handful of counts. The chain combines TRBV5-4 with TRBJ2-7, with D hard to call. Germline V gene lookup returns CDR1 SGHNT and CDR2 YYREEE (reference sequence). The CDR3 sequence is 13 residues long. The ends were cut back, 0 bases at V and 3 bases at J, with 7 bases in the middle. CDR3 DNA: TGTGCCAGCAGCTTGGGACATGACTACGAGCAGTACTTC. It codes for CASSLGHDYEQYF.

The chain joins TRBV5-4 to TRBJ1-6, with 8 bases identical to TRBD1. V lost 3 bases, J lost 13 bases, and 9 bases stayed unmatched. Germline V lookup: CDR1 SGHNT, CDR2 YYREEE (reference sequence). This CDR3 has 14 residues. CDR3 in amino acids: CASSSPMDRAPLHF. For the CDR3, the DNA is TGTGCCAGCAGCTCCCCGATGGACAGGGCCCCCCTCCACTTT.

The chain joins TRBV6-5 to TRBJ1-2; D is uncertain. Looked up from germline, CDR1 is MNHEY and CDR2 is SVGAGI. CDR3 length: 15 amino acids. V lost 0 bases, J lost 7 bases, and 15 bases lay in between. Here the CDR3 DNA reads TGTGCCAGCAGTTACTCGCAACTACGCGTTGGTGGCTACACCTTC. Translation gives CASSYSQLRVGGYTF.

This sequence joins TRBV7-6 and TRBJ2-7; 7 bases are a match to TRBD2. This CDR3 is 15 amino acids long. V lost 1 base and J lost 0; bases outside the gene matches: 3. Germline V gene lookup returns CDR1 SGHVS and CDR2 FNYEAQ. The CDR3 DNA sequence: TGTGCCAGCAGCTTAGGTGGGACTACCTCCTACGAGCAGTACTTC. Translation: CASSLGGTTSYEQYF.

The chain joins TRBV4-1 to TRBJ2-2; D ambiguous. This CDR3 spans 15 amino acids. V lost 1 base, J lost 5 bases, and 11 bases lay in between. Germline V gives CDR1 MGHRA, CDR2 YSYEKL. Here the CDR3 reads CASSQVPPATGELFF. The CDR3 bases are TGCGCCAGCAGCCAAGTTCCTCCCGCGACCGGGGAGCTGTTTTTT.

This sequence joins TRBV5-5 and TRBJ1-2; no clear D. The ends were cut back, 3 bases at V and 4 bases at J, with 10 bases in the middle. This CDR3 spans 13 amino acids. CDR1 is SGHKS and CDR2 is YYEKEE in the germline V gene (reference sequence). The CDR3 here is CASSSAGGYGYTF. The CDR3 region has the DNA TGTGCCAGCAGCTCAGCGGGCGGCTATGGCTACACCTTC.

This clone has only a few counts. The CDR3 spells CASSSNRGWAFF. CDR3 DNA: TGTGCCAGCAGCTCAAACAGGGGGTGGGCTTTCTTT. The genes are TRBV7-2 and TRBJ1-1; 8 bases are a match to TRBD1. Germline V CDR1 and CDR2: SGHTA, FQGNSA. This CDR3 region has 12 residues. After removal of 4 bases from V and 11 bases from J, the junction contained 6 bases not matched to a gene.

V usage is TRBV7-2 and J usage is TRBJ1-6, with D possibly being TRBD1 (6 bases). V lost 4 bases, J lost 8 bases, and 9 bases lay in between. Germline V gene lookup returns CDR1 SGHTA and CDR2 FQGNSA. This CDR3 contains 13 residues. CDR3 bases: TGTGCCAGCAGCTCGGACAGTTATTCACCCCTCCACTTT. Amino acids: CASSSDSYSPLHF.

A word on this clone: Different DNA sequences within this sample yield the same CDR3. The chain combines TRBV19 with TRBJ1-2, with 9 bases aligning to TRBD1. This CDR3 is 15 amino acids long. Germline V CDR1 and CDR2: LNHDA, SQIVND (reference sequence). J was trimmed by 2 bases and V by 6 bases; bases with no gene match: 7. CDR3: CASRSDRGQNYGYTF. The CDR3 DNA sequence: TGTGCCAGTAGGTCGGACAGGGGACAGAACTATGGCTACACCTTC.

The chain links TRBV29-1 to TRBJ2-3; 12 nucleotides line up with TRBD1. The CDR3 has 14 residues. CDR1 is SQVTM and CDR2 is ANQGSEA in the germline V gene. V shed 5 bases, J shed 4 bases, and the junction held 4 bases outside the gene matches. The CDR3 loop reads CSVTGTGGSDTQYF. CDR3 coding DNA: TGCAGCGTTACCGGGACAGGGGGCTCAGATACGCAGTATTTT.

This sequence joins TRBV4-3 and TRBJ2-3; a weak D match, TRBD2 (6 bases). Germline V lookup: CDR1 LGHNA, CDR2 YSLEER. V lost 0 bases, J lost 2 bases, and 12 bases lay in between. The CDR3 totals 16 residues. CDR3: CASSQDYRGATDTQYF. The CDR3 DNA sequence: TGCGCCAGCAGCCAAGATTACCGCGGGGCCACAGATACGCAGTATTTT.

The rearrangement uses TRBV11-3 and TRBJ1-3; tentatively, D is TRBD1 (6 bases). The CDR3 runs 16 residues. Germline V gene sequence: CDR1 SGHNT, CDR2 YENEEA. V shed 1 base and J shed 0 bases, with 10 bases lying between them. The CDR3 region is CASSLGDKSSGNTIYF. For the CDR3, the DNA is TGTGCCAGCAGCTTAGGGGACAAAAGCTCTGGAAACACCATATATTTT.

The rearrangement links TRBV29-1 to TRBJ2-7; the D gene is possibly TRBD1 (8 bases). V lost 0 bases to trimming and J lost 2 bases, with 23 bases between them. CDR3 length equals 18 residues. CDR1 and CDR2 from the germline V gene are SQVTM and ANQGSEA. CDR3 amino acids: CSVEDPTKLTGGAYEQYF. The CDR3 DNA reads as TGCAGCGTTGAAGATCCAACTAAGCTTACAGGGGGGGCCTACGAGCAGTACTTC.

V is TRBV11-1 and J is TRBJ2-1; 7 nucleotides line up with TRBD2. Germline V lookup: CDR1 SGHAT, CDR2 FQDESV (reference sequence). CDR3 length: 16 amino acids. The V segment lost 5 bases and the J segment 6 bases; nucleotides outside the gene matches: 13. CDR3 amino acids: CASSRGRDGILNEQFF. Here the CDR3 DNA reads TGTGCCAGCAGCCGGGGGAGGGACGGTATCCTCAATGAGCAGTTCTTC.